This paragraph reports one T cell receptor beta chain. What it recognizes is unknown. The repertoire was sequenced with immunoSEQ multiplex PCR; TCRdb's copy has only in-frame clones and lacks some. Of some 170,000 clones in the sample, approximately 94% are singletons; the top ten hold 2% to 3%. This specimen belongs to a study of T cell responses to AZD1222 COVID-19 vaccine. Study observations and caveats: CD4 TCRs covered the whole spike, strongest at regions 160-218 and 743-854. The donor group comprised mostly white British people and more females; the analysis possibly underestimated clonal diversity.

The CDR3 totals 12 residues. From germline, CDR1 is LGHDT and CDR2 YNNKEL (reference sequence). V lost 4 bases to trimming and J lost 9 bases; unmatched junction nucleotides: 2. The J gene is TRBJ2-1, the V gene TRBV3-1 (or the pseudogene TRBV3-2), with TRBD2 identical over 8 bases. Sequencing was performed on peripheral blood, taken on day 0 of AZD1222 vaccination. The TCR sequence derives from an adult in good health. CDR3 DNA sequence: TGTGCCAGCAGCCCCAGCGGGAGTGAGCAGTTCTTC. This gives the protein CASSPSGSEQFF.